These T cell receptor beta chains were read from a single sample in a study of blood T cell repertoires in COVID-19. Generated by immunoSEQ multiplex PCR, the TCRdb table keeps only in-frame clones and is missing some. The sample lists roughly 140,000 clones, 81% seen once, with around 8.4% in the top ten. Sequenced input: peripheral blood. The receptor set was obtained from a human donor in a cohort sampled during active COVID-19. CDR3s include the opening cysteine and the closing phenylalanine or tryptophan. Each record gives: J gene, D gene, V gene, clone size, CDR3 DNA, CDR3 protein. A D gene is named only where the DNA matches it firmly. The size field is filled for only some rows; it gives once, few, many or a size class.

>TRBJ1-4|TRBD1|TRBV9|.
TGTGCCAGCAGCGCTGGACAGGGCAGTAATGAAAAACTGTTTTTT
CASSAGQGSNEKLFF
>TRBJ2-5|.|TRBV18|.
TGTGCCAGCTCACCACCGGACAGCCCCCTGGAGACCCAGTACTTC
CASSPPDSPLETQYF
>TRBJ1-1|.|TRBV7-9|few
TGTGCCAGCAGCTTAAACAACAGGAGAAACACTGAAGCTTTCTTT
CASSLNNRRNTEAFF
>TRBJ2-7|TRBD1|TRBV28|.
TGTGCCAGCAGTTTATGGACAGGGGGGTCCTACGAGCAGTACTTC
CASSLWTGGSYEQYF
>TRBJ2-7|TRBD1|TRBV5-4|.
TGTGCCAGCAGCTTTGGGACAGGGGACGAGCAGTACTTC
CASSFGTGDEQYF
>TRBJ2-3|TRBD2|TRBV11-2|few
TGTGCCAGCAGCTTAGCAGAAGCGGGAGTCATTGGGGCAGATACGCAGTATTTT
CASSLAEAGVIGADTQYF
>TRBJ2-7|TRBD2|TRBV6-6|.
TGTGCCAGCAAACTAGCGGGATCGCACGAGCAGTACTTC
CASKLAGSHEQYF
>TRBJ2-7|.|TRBV5-6|.
TGTGCCAGCAGCTCCGGCAGGCCACCCTCCTACGAGCAGTACTTC
CASSSGRPPSYEQYF
>TRBJ2-3|.|TRBV12-3/TRBV12-4|.
TGTGCCAGCAGCCCCGGTACAGATACGCAGTATTTT
CASSPGTDTQYF
>TRBJ1-6|.|TRBV2|.
TGTGCCAGCAGTGCGGGGTATAATTCACCCCTCCACTTT
CASSAGYNSPLHF
>TRBJ2-7|TRBD2|TRBV3-1/TRBV3-2|.
TGTGCCAGCAGCCAGGTTGCGGGAGTCGAGCAGTACTTC
CASSQVAGVEQYF
>TRBJ2-1|TRBD2|TRBV5-1|.
TGCGCCAGCAGCCCGGGACTAGGGACATACAATGAGCAGTTCTTC
CASSPGLGTYNEQFF
>TRBJ1-1|TRBD1|TRBV6-5|.
TGTGCCAGCAGGCCTGGAGGGGGCTACACTGAAGCTTTCTTT
CASRPGGGYTEAFF
>TRBJ1-6|TRBD1|TRBV27|.
TGTGCCAGCAGTCGATGGACAGGTCCTAGATCACCCCTCCACTTT
CASSRWTGPRSPLHF
>TRBJ2-2|.|TRBV24-1|once
TGTGCCACCAGTGATTCCGCAGGGGCTACCACCGGGGAGCTGTTTTTT
CATSDSAGATTGELFF
>TRBJ1-5|TRBD1|TRBV19|.
TGTGCCAGTAGTATAGGAAGGGGACAGGGAAGGTACCAGCCCCAGCATTTT
CASSIGRGQGRYQPQHF
>TRBJ2-7|TRBD2|TRBV5-1|.
TGCGCCAGCAGCTTGCCAAGACTAGCGGGAGTACCTACTGACGAGCAGTACTTC
CASSLPRLAGVPTDEQYF
>TRBJ2-5|.|TRBV7-2|once
TGTGCCAGCAGCCCAGCGGAGCAGCAAGAGACCCAGTACTTC
CASSPAEQQETQYF